This T cell receptor beta chain is from a study of blood T cell repertoires in COVID-19. Study-wide background: The cDNA or gDNA used as material had been derived from T cells, B-cell-depleted T cells, or PBMCs.

Authors' data handling: Reference gene primer amplification gave estimated nucleated cell counts. Profiling relied on immunoSEQ multiplex PCR, and the TCRdb table lists in-frame clones only, not all of them. V, J and clone size are those of that table, while D and trimming were read from the DNA. The sample includes roughly 200,000 clones, roughly 80% of them seen just once. V lost 0 bases to trimming and J lost 10 bases; unmatched junction nucleotides: 10. The CDR3 length is 15 residues. Germline values: CDR1 LGHDT, CDR2 YNNKEL (reference sequence). The gene calls are TRBV3-1 (or the pseudogene TRBV3-2) and TRBJ2-5, with 8 bases fitting TRBD1. This TCR was sampled from a man aged 45-65 years who had recovered from COVID-19. Material for sequencing was peripheral blood. This CDR3 reads CASSQDHWTGRVQYF. DNA of the CDR3: TGTGCCAGCAGCCAAGATCACTGGACAGGGCGGGTCCAGTACTTC.